This T cell receptor beta chain came from a study of response to subunit inactivated influenza vaccine. Germline CDR1 and CDR2: SNHLY and FYNNEI. The length of the CDR3 is 15 residues. The germline V and J ends were trimmed by 3 bases and 0 bases, with 9 bases remaining between them. Only a few counts were recorded for this clonotype. Its antigen is still unknown. Whole-study results and caveats: Seasonal influenza vaccination, on each occasion, was suggested by the authors to recruit few new T cells.

Via MiXCR, TCRdb re-called the RT-PCR reads, giving one row per CDR3 protein. The repertoire consists of under 850,000 distinct CDR3 sequences, with 15% to 20% occurring once and the leading ten covering roughly a tenth. This clonotype originated in a middle-aged man who received an inactivated influenza vaccine. The sample consisted of PBMCs from blood, taken 4 to 6 days after vaccination. The rearrangement joins TRBV2 to TRBJ2-1; D unresolved. This CDR3 reads CASSDGGGSYNEQFF. In nucleotides, the CDR3 is TGTGCCAGCAGTGACGGCGGTGGCTCCTACAATGAGCAGTTCTTC.